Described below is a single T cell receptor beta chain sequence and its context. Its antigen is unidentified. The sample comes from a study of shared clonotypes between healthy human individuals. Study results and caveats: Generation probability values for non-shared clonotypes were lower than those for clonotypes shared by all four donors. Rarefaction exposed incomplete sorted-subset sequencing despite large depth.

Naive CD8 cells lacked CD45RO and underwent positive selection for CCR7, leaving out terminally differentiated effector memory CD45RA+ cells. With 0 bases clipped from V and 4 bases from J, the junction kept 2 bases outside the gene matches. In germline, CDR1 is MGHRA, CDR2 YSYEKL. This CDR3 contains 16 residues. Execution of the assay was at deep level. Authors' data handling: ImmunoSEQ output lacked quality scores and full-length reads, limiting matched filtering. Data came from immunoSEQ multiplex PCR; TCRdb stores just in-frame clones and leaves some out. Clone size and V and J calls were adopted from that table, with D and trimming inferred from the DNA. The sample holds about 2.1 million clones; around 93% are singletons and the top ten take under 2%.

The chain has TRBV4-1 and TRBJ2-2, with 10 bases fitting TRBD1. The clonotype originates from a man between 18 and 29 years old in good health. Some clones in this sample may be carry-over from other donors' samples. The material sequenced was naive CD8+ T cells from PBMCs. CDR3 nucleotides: TGCGCCAGCAGCCAAGAGCGGACAGGGGGCACCGGGGAGCTGTTTTTT. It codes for CASSQERTGGTGELFF.